Below, 32 T cell receptor beta chains from the same sample are listed, as sequenced in a study of OX40 agonist ivuxolimab in advanced cancers. The assay was immunoSEQ multiplex PCR, and TCRdb's table has in-frame clones only and misses some. The data contain tens of thousands of clones, 86% of them singletons. The source was CD4+ or CD8+ T cells sorted from blood, collected in a trial of the OX40 agonist ivuxolimab. All receptors derive from an adult with an advanced solid tumor such as melanoma, head and neck, liver or kidney cancer.

This sequence joins TRBV27 and TRBJ2-1; 9 bases agree with TRBD2. This CDR3 is 15 amino acids long. CDR1 is MNHEY and CDR2 is SMNVEV in the germline V gene (reference sequence). Germline trimming cut 5 bases from V and 4 bases from J; bases unmatched to any gene: 6. CDR3 in amino acids: CASSRLAELYNEQFF. The CDR3 DNA sequence: TGTGCCAGCAGTCGACTAGCGGAACTATACAATGAGCAGTTCTTC.

V and J are TRBV7-9 and TRBJ2-3, with 14 bases that match TRBD2. The length of the CDR3 is 18 residues. Germline assignment: CDR1 SEHNR and CDR2 FQNEAQ (reference sequence). Trimming removed 4 bases from V and 0 bases from J; junction bases left unmatched: 6. CDR3 region: CASSSGTSGRQSTDTQYF. CDR3 nucleotide sequence: TGTGCCAGCAGCTCAGGGACTAGCGGGAGACAAAGCACAGATACGCAGTATTTT.

The chain carries TRBV15 and TRBJ2-3; no clear D gene. The germline gives CDR1 LNHNV, CDR2 YYDKDF (reference sequence). V lost 4 bases to trimming and J lost 6 bases, with 8 bases between them. The CDR3 is made up of 12 amino acids. The CDR3 nucleotides read TGTGCCACCAGCAACGATTCGGATACGCAGTATTTT. Translated: CATSNDSDTQYF.

This clone has only a few counts. The chain links TRBV30 to TRBJ2-7; 7 bases are a match to TRBD2. CDR3 length equals 14 residues. From germline, CDR1 is GTSNPN and CDR2 SVGIG (reference sequence). J was trimmed by 5 bases and V by 2 bases; bases with no gene match: 9. The CDR3 nucleotides read TGTGCCTGGAGTAGACTAGCAGACTACCACGAGCAGTACTTC. This encodes CAWSRLADYHEQYF.

The rearrangement links TRBV7-3 to TRBJ2-3; 7 nucleotides align to TRBD2. The junction had 3 bases not matched to a gene; V was cut back by 0 bases and J by 3 bases. The V gene's germline CDR1 is SGHTA and CDR2 FQGTGA. This CDR3 spans 15 amino acids. The CDR3 DNA follows: TGTGCCAGCAGCTTAACGGCGGGAGTAACAGATACGCAGTATTTT. Protein: CASSLTAGVTDTQYF. The whole variable domain, remainder taken from reference TRBV7-3 and TRBJ2-3, is GAGVSQTPSNKVTEKGKYVELRCDPISGHTALYWYRQSLGQGPEFLIYFQGTGAADDSGLPNDRFFAVRPEGSVSTLKIQRTERGDSAVYLCASSLTAGVTDTQYFGPGTRLTVL.

This clone was recorded many times. This chain uses TRBV6-1 with TRBJ1-1; no reliable D call. Germline CDR1 MNHNS, CDR2 SASEGT. V lost 2 bases and J lost 4, with 14 bases in between. This CDR3 contains 15 residues. The CDR3 spells CASSEFQTAPTEAFF. CDR3 nucleotide sequence: TGTGCCAGCAGTGAATTCCAGACGGCGCCCACTGAAGCTTTCTTT.

The rearrangement joins TRBV19 to TRBJ2-1, with D hard to call. Deletions cut 5 bases from V and 2 bases from J, with 7 bases between. This CDR3 has 13 amino acids. CDR1 is LNHDA, CDR2 SQIVND, per germline (reference sequence). In DNA, the CDR3 is TGTGCCAGTAGTCCGGCGGCCTACAATGAGCAGTTCTTC. It is translated as CASSPAAYNEQFF.

This clone was observed once. The rearrangement links TRBV7-6 to TRBJ2-7; 9 bases match TRBD1. CDR1 SGHVS and CDR2 FNYEAQ come from the germline V gene. V dropped 4 bases and J dropped 2; count of bases not matched to a gene: 6. The length of the CDR3 is 15 residues. The CDR3 DNA sequence: TGTGCCAGCAGCTGGGGGACAGGGCGGACCTACGAGCAGTACTTC. This translates into CASSWGTGRTYEQYF.

V and J are TRBV19 and TRBJ1-4; 8 bases line up with TRBD1. From germline, CDR1 is LNHDA and CDR2 SQIVND (reference sequence). J gave up 5 bases and V 3 bases, and 14 bases lay outside the gene matches. This CDR3 is built from 18 residues. Here the CDR3 reads CASSMEEATTGVNEKLFF. The CDR3 DNA reads TGTGCCAGTAGTATGGAGGAGGCAACGACAGGGGTGAATGAAAAACTGTTTTTT. Together with reference TRBV19 and TRBJ1-4, the CDR3 gives the full variable domain: DGGITQSPKYLFRKEGQNVTLSCEQNLNHDAMYWYRQDPGQGLRLIYYSQIVNDFQKGDIAEGYSVSREKKESFPLTVTSAQKNPTAFYLCASSMEEATTGVNEKLFFGSGTQLSVL.

The rearrangement links TRBV19 to TRBJ2-1, with TRBD2 identical over 9 bases. The CDR3 loop spans 15 amino acids. From germline, CDR1 is LNHDA and CDR2 SQIVND (reference sequence). Germline trimming cut 6 bases from V and 4 bases from J; bases unmatched to any gene: 7. CDR3 residues: CASRVSGSDYNEQFF. CDR3 DNA: TGTGCCAGTAGGGTTAGCGGGAGCGATTACAATGAGCAGTTCTTC.

The chain has TRBV27 and TRBJ2-7; D not certain. Germline assignment: CDR1 MNHEY and CDR2 SMNVEV (reference sequence). Trimming stripped 6 bases from V and 3 bases from J, with 18 bases between. The CDR3 runs to 15 residues. Written as DNA, the CDR3 is TGTGCCAGCAGCCCGGGTCAATCCTCCAGCTACGAGCAGTACTTC. Its translation is CASSPGQSSSYEQYF.

This CDR3 reads CASTAPRRAPYEQYF. CDR3 sequence (DNA): TGTGCCAGCACCGCGCCGCGCAGGGCTCCCTACGAGCAGTACTTC. The rearrangement joins TRBV7-8 to TRBJ2-7, with TRBD1 as a possible D gene (5 bases). The CDR3 is 15 residues long. CDR1 and CDR2 (germline): SGHVS, FQNEAQ. V shed 7 bases and J shed 2 bases, with 18 bases lying between them.

This clone appeared once. The chain is built from TRBV28 and TRBJ2-7; 11 positions match TRBD2. The CDR3 is 16 residues long. V was clipped by 9 bases and J by 2 bases; unmatched bases: 12. Germline V lookup: CDR1 MDHEN, CDR2 SYDVKM. The CDR3 sequence: CASSLISGRGTYEQYF. The CDR3 bases are TGTGCCAGTTCCCTGATTAGCGGGAGGGGAACCTACGAGCAGTACTTC.

This clone occurred once. The CDR3 DNA reads TGCGCCAGCAGCGAGGGGGTGACGGGAGAGACCCAGTACTTC. This gives the protein CASSEGVTGETQYF. The chain employs TRBV5-1 and TRBJ2-5; D is perhaps TRBD1 (6 bases). The germline V gene encodes CDR1 SGHRS and CDR2 YFSETQ. The CDR3 loop spans 14 amino acids. With 4 bases removed from V and 4 bases from J, the gap between germline ends came to 14 bases.

V usage is TRBV7-9 and J usage is TRBJ2-2; TRBD1 matches at 8 bases. Germline V gene data show CDR1 as SEHNR and CDR2 as FQNEAQ (reference sequence). V dropped 5 bases and J dropped 0; count of bases not matched to a gene: 2. This CDR3 contains 15 residues. The CDR3 nucleotides read TGTGCCAGCAGCAGACAGGGGACGAACACCGGGGAGCTGTTTTTT. Encoded protein: CASSRQGTNTGELFF.

This clone has more than one count but fewer than ten. Other DNA sequences in the same sample also yield this CDR3. This rearrangement joins TRBV7-3 to TRBJ2-3; unclear D gene. CDR1 and CDR2 (germline): SGHTA, FQGTGA. V was cut by 4 bases and J by 0 bases, with 2 bases left in between. CDR3 size: 12 residues. Here the CDR3 reads CASSSSTDTQYF. The CDR3 coding sequence is TGTGCCAGCAGCTCAAGCACAGATACGCAGTATTTT.

The chain links TRBV11-2 to TRBJ2-1; 11 bases are shared with TRBD2. The J segment lost 5 bases and the V segment lost 0 bases, leaving 9 bases of the junction unmatched. The V gene's germline CDR1 is SGHAT and CDR2 FQNNGV. The CDR3 is 18 amino acids. This CDR3 reads CASSLEPGLAVLNNEQFF. In DNA form, the CDR3 reads TGTGCCAGCAGCTTAGAACCGGGACTAGCGGTCCTCAACAATGAGCAGTTCTTC. The complete variable domain, with remaining parts taken from reference TRBV11-2 and TRBJ2-1, reads EAGVAQSPRYKIIEKRQSVAFWCNPISGHATLYWYQQILGQGPKLLIQFQNNGVVDDSQLPKDRFSAERLKGVDSTLKIQPAKLEDSAVYLCASSLEPGLAVLNNEQFFGPGTRLTVL.

This clone is categorized as medium-sized. This sequence joins TRBV6-4 and TRBJ1-1; D gene unclear. The germline V gene has CDR1 MRHNA and CDR2 SNTAGT. The CDR3 totals 13 residues. The V gene lost 9 bases and the J gene lost 3 bases, with 14 bases spanning the gap. The CDR3 region has the DNA TGTGCCAGATGGGGTCAGGACGACACTGAAGCTTTCTTT. This gives the protein CARWGQDDTEAFF.

V gene TRBV15 combines with J gene TRBJ2-1; maybe TRBD1 (5 bases). CDR1 and CDR2 (germline): LNHNV, YYDKDF (reference sequence). The germline V and J ends were trimmed by 0 bases and 10 bases, with 10 bases remaining between them. There are 13 residues in the CDR3. CDR3 loop: CATSRDGASEQFF. CDR3 in DNA: TGTGCCACCAGCAGAGATGGGGCAAGCGAGCAGTTCTTC.

The chain carries TRBV6-1 and TRBJ1-2; the match to TRBD1 covers 8 bases. The germline gives CDR1 MNHNS, CDR2 SASEGT. The trim removed 7 bases at V and 7 bases at J, leaving 2 bases unmatched. This CDR3 comprises 11 residues. The CDR3: CASTGGGGYTF. For the CDR3, the DNA is TGTGCCAGCACAGGGGGCGGTGGCTACACCTTC.

This clone was seen once. The chain carries TRBV27 and TRBJ2-5; 11 bases agree with TRBD2. This CDR3 is 15 amino acids long. The trim removed 5 bases at V and 4 bases at J, leaving 6 bases unmatched. CDR1 and CDR2 (germline): MNHEY, SMNVEV (reference sequence). Here the CDR3 reads CASSPSGRRGETQYF. The CDR3 coding sequence is TGTGCCAGCAGTCCTAGCGGGAGGAGGGGAGAGACCCAGTACTTC.

This sequence joins TRBV13 and TRBJ2-2; 9 bases align to TRBD2. The V and J ends lost 4 bases and 4 bases, in that order; junction bases with no gene match: 7. CDR1 PRHDT and CDR2 FYEKMQ come from the germline V gene (reference sequence). This CDR3 has 16 amino acids. For the CDR3, the DNA is TGTGCCAGCAGCTCAAGCGGGAGGCCCATCACCGGGGAGCTGTTTTTT. Protein product: CASSSSGRPITGELFF. The full variable domain, its missing parts supplied by reference TRBV13 and TRBJ2-2, is AAGVIQSPRHLIKEKRETATLKCYPIPRHDTVYWYQQGPGQDPQFLISFYEKMQSDKGSIPDRFSAQQFSDYHSELNMSSLELGDSALYFCASSSSGRPITGELFFGEGSRLTVL.

This CDR3 is CASSLEGKVYEQYF. The CDR3 bases are TGTGCCAGCAGCTTGGAGGGCAAGGTCTACGAGCAGTACTTC. This rearrangement joins TRBV5-6 to TRBJ2-5; D gene uncertain. The end of the DNA fits TRBJ2-7 better, so the J call may be wrong. Germline values: CDR1 SGHDT, CDR2 YYEEEE. The CDR3 totals 14 residues.

V is TRBV4-2 and J is TRBJ2-4, with D tentatively TRBD2 (5 bases). The CDR3 is made up of 15 amino acids. CDR1 and CDR2 (germline): LGHNA, YNFKEQ. V dropped 1 base and J dropped 1 base, with 8 bases sitting between them. CDR3 loop: CASSQVRAAKNIQYF. The DNA for the CDR3 is TGTGCCAGCAGCCAAGTGCGGGCGGCCAAAAACATTCAGTACTTC.

Turning to this clone: One junction end disagrees with the germline gene, perhaps due to a read error. This chain uses TRBV2 with TRBJ2-3, with 12 bases identical to TRBD2. Germline assignment: CDR1 SNHLY and CDR2 FYNNEI. There are 16 residues in the CDR3. CDR3 bases: TGTGCCAGCAGGGAAGGACTAGCGGGGAGGACAGATACGCAGTATTTT. This translates into CASREGLAGRTDTQYF.

V usage is TRBV5-5 and J usage is TRBJ1-2; 9 bases align to TRBD1. Germline-derived CDR1 and CDR2 are SGHKS and YYEKEE (reference sequence). The CDR3 loop spans 14 amino acids. V gave up 4 bases and J gave up 5 bases; unmatched junction bases: 6. This chain's CDR3 is CASSPRDREYGYTF. CDR3 DNA: TGTGCCAGCAGCCCAAGGGACAGGGAATATGGCTACACCTTC. Filled out from reference TRBV5-5 and TRBJ1-2, the complete variable domain reads DAGVTQSPTHLIKTRGQQVTLRCSPISGHKSVSWYQQVLGQGPQFIFQYYEKEERGRGNFPDRFSARQFPNYSSELNVNALLLGDSALYLCASSPRDREYGYTFGSGTRLTVV.

To note about this clone: This same CDR3 is encoded by further DNA sequences in the sample. CDR3 in amino acids: CASSLAGGYTGELFF. The CDR3 DNA reads TGTGCCAGCAGTTTGGCGGGGGGTTACACCGGGGAGCTGTTTTTT. V gene TRBV27 combines with J gene TRBJ2-2, with 8 bases fitting TRBD2. The trim removed 3 bases at V and 3 bases at J, leaving 3 bases unmatched. The germline V gene encodes CDR1 MNHEY and CDR2 SMNVEV (reference sequence). This CDR3 contains 15 residues.

This clone was recorded once. The rearrangement uses TRBV11-2 and TRBJ2-1; D is uncertain. The V end lost 3 bases, the J end lost 9 bases, and 9 bases lay between the germline ends. Germline V gene sequence: CDR1 SGHAT, CDR2 FQNNGV. CDR3 size: 12 residues. The CDR3 DNA is TGTGCCAGCAGCTTCCAGAGGTTTGAGCAGTTCTTC. Its translation is CASSFQRFEQFF. Drawing the rest from reference TRBV11-2 and TRBJ2-1, the complete variable domain is EAGVAQSPRYKIIEKRQSVAFWCNPISGHATLYWYQQILGQGPKLLIQFQNNGVVDDSQLPKDRFSAERLKGVDSTLKIQPAKLEDSAVYLCASSFQRFEQFFGPGTRLTVL.

The chain links TRBV7-8 to TRBJ2-7; no firm D call. The CDR3 length is 14 residues. V dropped 5 bases and J dropped 3 bases, with 14 bases sitting between them. Looked up from germline, CDR1 is SGHVS and CDR2 is FQNEAQ. CDR3 region: CASSPDSDIYEQYF. In DNA, the CDR3 is TGTGCCAGCAGCCCCGACTCAGATATCTACGAGCAGTACTTC.

This clone counts as medium-sized. The chain links TRBV5-1 to TRBJ1-5; 9 positions agree with TRBD1. Losses at the gene ends were 3 bases for V and 0 bases for J; bases not matched to a gene: 4. The CDR3 length is 16 residues. Germline CDR1 is SGHRS and CDR2 is YFSETQ. Here the CDR3 reads CASSYGTGNSNQPQHF. The CDR3 DNA is TGCGCCAGCAGCTATGGGACAGGGAATAGCAATCAGCCCCAGCATTTT.

V and J are TRBV2 and TRBJ2-1; unclear D gene. This CDR3 has 13 residues. The V and J ends lost 2 bases and 8 bases respectively, with 10 bases between them. CDR1 SNHLY and CDR2 FYNNEI come from the germline V gene. CDR3 loop: CASSERTQDEQFF. DNA for the CDR3: TGTGCCAGCAGTGAACGTACCCAGGATGAGCAGTTCTTC. The entire variable domain, with the rest obtained from reference TRBV2 and TRBJ2-1, is as follows: EPEVTQTPSHQVTQMGQEVILRCVPISNHLYFYWYRQILGQKVEFLVSFYNNEISEKSEIFDDQFSVERPDGSNFTLKIRSTKLEDSAMYFCASSERTQDEQFFGPGTRLTVL.

The chain has TRBV5-1 and TRBJ1-5; maybe TRBD1 (6 bases). CDR3 length: 14 residues. Germline CDR1 is SGHRS and CDR2 is YFSETQ. V lost 1 base to trimming and J lost 5 bases, with 10 bases between them. The DNA of the CDR3 is TGCGCCAGCAGCTTGTGGGGGGCGGATCAGCCCCAGCATTTT. Amino acid sequence: CASSLWGADQPQHF.